Below, 25 T cell receptor beta chains from the same sample are listed, as sequenced in a study of blood T cell repertoires in COVID-19. The protocol was immunoSEQ multiplex PCR, while the TCRdb copy is restricted to in-frame clones and leaves out a portion. In the table there are about 410,000 clones, 89% of which are singletons. Sequences were obtained from peripheral blood. The receptors stem from a woman between 40 and 55 years old with COVID-19, enrolled during active disease.

The rearrangement uses TRBV21-1 and TRBJ1-2; TRBD1 was called by the table and not checked on the DNA. TRBV21-1 is assigned pseudogene status. The CDR3 is 14 amino acids. CDR3 in DNA: TGTGCCAGCAGCCCTGCGTGGCAGGCCTATGGCTACACCTTC. Translation: CASSPAWQAYGYTF.

The chain recombines TRBV12-5 with TRBJ2-2, with D perhaps matching TRBD1 (6 bases). The germline V and J ends were trimmed by 8 bases and 3 bases, with 10 bases remaining between them. There are 13 residues in the CDR3. Germline CDR1 is LGHNT and CDR2 is FRNRAP. In DNA, the CDR3 is TGTGCTAGTACCAGGACAGACACCGGGGAGCTGTTTTTT. It codes for CASTRTDTGELFF.

This clone was seen only a few times. J is TRBJ2-5 and V is TRBV19; D remains unclear. V was shortened by 1 base and J by 1 base, with 7 bases between the two germline ends. In germline, CDR1 is LNHDA, CDR2 SQIVND (reference sequence). The CDR3 has 14 amino acids. The CDR3 DNA follows: TGTGCCAGTAGTATAGGGCCAAGCCAAGAGACCCAGTACTTC. Amino acid sequence: CASSIGPSQETQYF.

This chain connects TRBV5-6 to TRBJ1-2; a possible D gene is TRBD1 (6 bases). Germline V gives CDR1 SGHDT, CDR2 YYEEEE. The V end lost 7 bases, the J end lost 8 bases, and 15 bases lay between the germline ends. This CDR3 comprises 12 residues. The CDR3 sequence: CASQEQGWGYTF. The CDR3 nucleotides are TGTGCCAGCCAAGAACAGGGCTGGGGCTACACCTTC.

V is TRBV7-2 and J is TRBJ2-1, with D maybe TRBD1 (5 bases). The V end was cut by 0 bases, the J end by 6 bases, with 12 bases between. Germline V lookup: CDR1 SGHTA, CDR2 FQGNSA. The CDR3 contains 15 residues. This chain's CDR3 is CASSLALSRVNEQFF. CDR3 in DNA: TGTGCCAGCAGCTTAGCGTTAAGCAGGGTCAATGAGCAGTTCTTC.

The rearrangement links TRBV19 to TRBJ1-5; D unresolved. CDR1 is LNHDA, CDR2 SQIVND, per germline (reference sequence). CDR3 length equals 14 residues. Trimming pared 3 bases from V and 3 bases from J, leaving 9 bases between. CDR3 nucleotide sequence: TGTGCCAGTAGTATCTTGAGGTCCAATCAGCCCCAGCATTTT. Encoded protein: CASSILRSNQPQHF.

The chain recombines TRBV12-3 or TRBV12-4 with TRBJ1-1, with TRBD1 identical over 7 bases. Trimming at V came to 10 bases and at J to 3 bases, leaving 8 bases not matched to a gene. The CDR3 is made up of 13 amino acids. The CDR3 here is CATKRGQHTEAFF. CDR3 nucleotides: TGTGCCACGAAAAGGGGGCAGCACACTGAAGCTTTCTTT.

The chain is built from TRBV28 and TRBJ1-5, with 8 bases identical to TRBD1. Losses at the gene ends were 7 bases for V and 4 bases for J; bases not matched to a gene: 9. Germline V gene lookup returns CDR1 MDHEN and CDR2 SYDVKM. This CDR3 has 15 amino acids. The CDR3 DNA sequence: TGTGCCAGCACCTTAATAGACAGGGGAAATCAGCCCCAGCATTTT. This gives the protein CASTLIDRGNQPQHF.

The V gene is TRBV2, the J gene TRBJ2-3, with TRBD1 matching 8 bases. Germline CDR1 is SNHLY and CDR2 is FYNNEI. The CDR3 has 14 amino acids. Trimming took 5 bases from V and 4 from J; bases not matched to a gene: 5. CDR3 amino acids: CASSYTGGADTQYF. For the CDR3, the DNA is TGTGCCAGCAGTTATACAGGGGGTGCAGATACGCAGTATTTT.

The CDR3 is CASSAGQYSNQPQHF. The CDR3 DNA sequence: TGTGCCAGCTCCGCAGGACAGTATAGCAATCAGCCCCAGCATTTT. The gene calls are TRBV6-5 and TRBJ1-5; TRBD1 is a possible D gene (6 bases). CDR3 length: 15 amino acids. The ends were cut back, 8 bases at V and 0 bases at J, with 14 bases in the middle. Germline values: CDR1 MNHEY, CDR2 SVGAGI.

This chain uses TRBV28 with TRBJ1-2; 8 bases are a match to TRBD1. J was trimmed by 4 bases and V by 5 bases; bases with no gene match: 12. Germline CDR1 MDHEN, CDR2 SYDVKM. The CDR3 runs to 16 residues. CDR3 in DNA: TGTGCCAGCAGTCTGGCTTCGACAGGGGAATTCTATGGCTACACCTTC. Translated, it gives CASSLASTGEFYGYTF.

J is TRBJ1-4 and V is TRBV7-9, with D possibly being TRBD1 (6 bases). Germline V gene data show CDR1 as SEHNR and CDR2 as FQNEAQ (reference sequence). This CDR3 contains 15 residues. V was cut by 5 bases and J by 4 bases, with 14 bases left in between. This CDR3 is CASSPTKDSNEKLFF. The CDR3 DNA reads as TGTGCCAGCAGCCCAACTAAGGACAGTAATGAAAAACTGTTTTTT.

CDR3 in DNA: TGTGCCAGCAGTTACCAGTTAGCGGGATCGCGGAACACCGGGGAGCTGTTTTTT. It encodes CASSYQLAGSRNTGELFF. V is TRBV6-2 or TRBV6-3 and J is TRBJ2-2, with 8 positions matching TRBD2. Germline trimming cut 2 bases from V and 1 base from J; bases unmatched to any gene: 9. The CDR3 is 18 residues long. Germline assignment: CDR1 MNHEY and CDR2 SVGEGT.

The CDR3 nucleotides are TGTGCCAGCAGTTCAGGGTCCCCCTACGAGCAGTACTTC. Translation: CASSSGSPYEQYF. The chain is built from TRBV6-2 or TRBV6-3 and TRBJ2-7, with a tentative D call TRBD1 (5 bases). V was trimmed by 4 bases and J by 2 bases, leaving 9 bases between them. Germline V CDR1 and CDR2: MNHEY, SVGEGT. The CDR3 consists of 13 residues.

The CDR3 coding sequence is TGCGCCAGCAGCCAGCGGACAGGGCCCTATTCACCCCTCCACTTT. Its translation is CASSQRTGPYSPLHF. This chain uses TRBV4-3 with TRBJ1-6; 8 positions agree with TRBD1. J gave up 8 bases and V 3 bases, and 6 bases lay outside the gene matches. Germline values: CDR1 LGHNA, CDR2 YSLEER. The CDR3 runs to 15 residues.

The chain is built from TRBV24-1 and TRBJ1-5, with a weak D call TRBD1 (6 bases). The germline CDR1 and CDR2 sequences are KGHDR and SFDVKD. The CDR3 loop spans 15 amino acids. The V end lost 5 bases, the J end lost 5 bases, and 15 bases lay between the germline ends. For the CDR3, the DNA is TGTGCCACCAGTGGGGGGCAAGCGGCGTATCAGCCCCAGCATTTT. Protein sequence: CATSGGQAAYQPQHF.

The CDR3 loop is CASSQERNSQPQHF. The CDR3 DNA follows: TGCGCCAGCAGCCAAGAAAGAAATAGTCAGCCCCAGCATTTT. The chain is built from TRBV4-1 and TRBJ1-5; D gene ambiguous. This CDR3 region has 14 residues. The V and J ends lost 0 bases and 6 bases respectively, with 9 bases between them. CDR1 MGHRA and CDR2 YSYEKL come from the germline V gene.

A few counts support this clone. The V gene is TRBV7-2, the J gene TRBJ1-2, with a weak D call TRBD1 (5 bases). Germline values: CDR1 SGHTA, CDR2 FQGNSA. CDR3 size: 14 residues. Between the trimmed V and J ends, which lost 3 bases and 9 bases, there was a span of 17 bases. Here the CDR3 reads CASSLDIPQVRYTF. The CDR3 region has the DNA TGTGCCAGCAGCTTGGACATCCCCCAAGTTCGCTACACCTTC.

This chain joins TRBV5-6 and TRBJ2-5; D may be TRBD1 (6 bases). V was cut by 0 bases and J by 5 bases, with 8 bases left in between. The CDR3 totals 13 residues. Looked up from germline, CDR1 is SGHDT and CDR2 is YYEEEE. CDR3 bases: TGTGCCAGCAGCTTGGTAGGGGGTGAGACCCAGTACTTC. This encodes CASSLVGGETQYF.

The genes are TRBV4-1 and TRBJ2-2; D possibly corresponds to TRBD2 (5 bases). CDR1 is MGHRA, CDR2 YSYEKL, per germline. CDR3 length: 15 residues. Between the trimmed V and J ends, which lost 2 bases and 0 bases, there was a span of 7 bases. The CDR3 DNA sequence: TGCGCCAGCAGCCAATATAGCGCGAACACCGGGGAGCTGTTTTTT. As protein: CASSQYSANTGELFF.

This chain uses TRBV30 with TRBJ1-2, with D possibly being TRBD1 (6 bases). The V and J ends lost 3 bases and 5 bases respectively, with 22 bases between them. The V gene's germline CDR1 is GTSNPN and CDR2 SVGIG (reference sequence). The CDR3 runs to 16 residues. The CDR3 is CAWSLKDRIYTYGYTF. CDR3 DNA sequence: TGTGCCTGGAGCCTCAAGGACAGAATTTATACTTATGGCTACACCTTC.

J is TRBJ1-1 and V is TRBV5-6; a possible D gene is TRBD1 (5 bases). Between the trimmed V and J ends, which lost 0 bases and 5 bases, there was a span of 11 bases. Germline V lookup: CDR1 SGHDT, CDR2 YYEEEE. The CDR3 runs to 14 residues. DNA of the CDR3: TGTGCCAGCAGCTTGGTAGGGGCCGGGACTGAAGCTTTCTTT. Amino acids: CASSLVGAGTEAFF.

J is TRBJ2-7 and V is TRBV4-1, with TRBD1 identical over 11 bases. The CDR3 consists of 19 residues. Germline V gene data show CDR1 as MGHRA and CDR2 as YSYEKL. Trimming removed 3 bases from V and 5 bases from J; junction bases left unmatched: 18. CDR3 in DNA: TGCGCCAGCAGCCACTCAACTTTAGTAGGGACAGGGGGTGTCGACGAGCAGTACTTC. Its protein is CASSHSTLVGTGGVDEQYF.

A word on this clone: The sample carries other DNA sequences with the same CDR3. J is TRBJ2-5 and V is TRBV7-2; TRBD2 matches 9 bases. CDR1 is SGHTA and CDR2 is FQGNSA in the germline V gene. After removal of 2 bases from V and 5 bases from J, the junction contained 3 bases not matched to a gene. The CDR3 sequence is 14 residues long. CDR3 in amino acids: CASSLRRGGETQYF. CDR3 sequence (DNA): TGTGCCAGCAGCTTAAGGCGGGGGGGGGAGACCCAGTACTTC.

This chain connects TRBV27 to TRBJ1-1; 7 bases are shared with TRBD1. With V trimmed by 4 bases and J by 2 bases, 16 bases remained unmatched. The germline CDR1 and CDR2 sequences are MNHEY and SMNVEV (reference sequence). The CDR3 loop spans 18 amino acids. The DNA of the CDR3 is TGTGCCAGCAGTTCTATATGGGGGATGACAGGGCGAAACACTGAAGCTTTCTTT. Translated, it gives CASSSIWGMTGRNTEAFF.